One and the same sample provided the 13 T cell receptor beta chains below, sequenced in a study of blood T cells in healthy people across ages. Through a sample-barcoded 5' primer and a J-beta primer mix, a second PCR was run for about 7 to 12 cycles. TCRdb reprocessed the 5' RACE reads with MiXCR, giving one entry per CDR3 protein. In the table there are roughly 1.5 million distinct CDR3 sequences, 42% of which are singletons. Sequencing used blood. Receptors were obtained from a woman aged 18 to 35 in good health.

This chain links TRBV7-2 with TRBJ2-7; D may be TRBD1 or TRBD2 (5 bases each). The ends were cut back, 3 bases at V and 7 bases at J, with 16 bases in the middle. Germline CDR1 SGHTA, CDR2 FQGNSA. This CDR3 has 14 residues. CDR3 in DNA: TGTGCCAGCAGCTTCTACGGATCCTGGGGGGAGCAGTACTTC. This gives the protein CASSFYGSWGEQYF.

This chain uses TRBV24-1 with TRBJ2-1; a weak D match, TRBD2 (6 bases). The CDR3 has 18 residues. V was cut by 4 bases and J by 0 bases, with 18 bases left in between. Germline V gives CDR1 KGHDR, CDR2 SFDVKD. The CDR3: CATSDIGVAVFSYNEQFF. The CDR3 nucleotides are TGTGCCACCAGTGACATTGGGGTAGCGGTTTTCTCCTACAATGAGCAGTTCTTC.

The rearrangement links TRBV29-1 to TRBJ2-5; the D is unclear. The CDR3 consists of 14 residues. Germline V CDR1 and CDR2: SQVTM, ANQGSEA. The V end was cut by 1 base, the J end by 4 bases, with 13 bases between. CDR3: CSVEAAKKGETQYF. CDR3 bases: TGCAGCGTTGAAGCGGCGAAGAAAGGAGAGACCCAGTACTTC. Supplemented by reference TRBV29-1 and TRBJ2-5, the full variable domain reads SAVISQKPSRDICQRGTSLTIQCQVDSQVTMMFWYRQQPGQSLTLIATANQGSEATYESGFVIDKFPISRPNLTFSTLTVSNMSPEDSSIYLCSVEAAKKGETQYFGPGTRLLVL.

The rearrangement links TRBV27 to TRBJ1-4; 8 bases align to TRBD1. CDR1 and CDR2 from the germline V gene are MNHEY and SMNVEV (reference sequence). The CDR3 covers 15 residues. V shed 5 bases and J 3 bases; nucleotides not matched to a gene: 5. The DNA of the CDR3 is TGTGCCAGCAGTCCCCCGGACAGGGCTAATGAAAAACTGTTTTTT. It specifies CASSPPDRANEKLFF.

The chain has TRBV5-1 and TRBJ2-5; D is perhaps TRBD1 (6 bases). The J call may be faulty, since TRBJ2-7 better matches the DNA end. Germline CDR1 is SGHRS and CDR2 is YFSETQ. The CDR3 has 13 residues. The CDR3 DNA reads as TGCGCCAGCAAAGGGGGATCGACCTACGAGCAGTACTTC. Protein: CASKGGSTYEQYF.

V and J are TRBV20-1 and TRBJ1-1, with D uncertain. There are 10 residues in the CDR3. V lost 3 bases and J 3 bases, leaving 2 bases between the germline ends. Germline CDR1 and CDR2: DFQATT and SNEGSKA (reference sequence). CDR3 sequence (DNA): TGCAGTGCTAGTGACACTGAAGCTTTCTTT. Its protein is CSASDTEAFF.

The chain links TRBV27 to TRBJ1-2, with D maybe TRBD1 (5 bases). Trimming cost V 3 bases and J 1 base, with 12 bases left between them. CDR3 length: 15 residues. Germline V gene lookup returns CDR1 MNHEY and CDR2 SMNVEV (reference sequence). CDR3 DNA: TGTGCCAGCAGTTTCTCCAGGGATCTTAACTATGGCTACACCTTC. Protein sequence: CASSFSRDLNYGYTF.

This clonotype was observed at least ten times. V and J are TRBV20-1 and TRBJ2-1, with D hard to call. The V gene's germline CDR1 is DFQATT and CDR2 SNEGSKA (reference sequence). Trimming left V 0 bases short and J 1 base short, with 7 bases between. The CDR3 is 14 amino acids. The CDR3 loop reads CSARDRLSYNEQFF. For the CDR3, the DNA is TGCAGTGCTAGAGACCGGCTGTCCTACAATGAGCAGTTCTTC.

This clonotype was picked up many times. The rearrangement links TRBV14 to TRBJ2-1, with D hard to call. CDR1 and CDR2 from the germline V gene are SGHDN and FVKESK. CDR3 length: 14 residues. Trimming removed 1 base from V and 9 bases from J, with 13 bases in between. The DNA of the CDR3 is TGTGCCAGCAGCCAAGTCCTAGGTATGATTGAGCAGTTCTTC. Its translation: CASSQVLGMIEQFF.

The chain carries TRBV7-2 and TRBJ2-2; TRBD2 might be the D (5 bases). CDR1 SGHTA and CDR2 FQGNSA come from the germline V gene. This CDR3 has 15 amino acids. V lost 0 bases and J lost 7, with 12 bases in between. The CDR3 here is CASSLASGFGGELFF. The CDR3 DNA sequence: TGTGCCAGCAGCTTAGCGAGCGGATTCGGCGGGGAGCTGTTTTTT.

The rearrangement uses TRBV4-2 and TRBJ2-3; 12 positions agree with TRBD2. Per germline, CDR1 LGHNA and CDR2 YNFKEQ. This CDR3 is built from 18 residues. J gave up 4 bases and V 0 bases, and 8 bases lay outside the gene matches. CDR3 DNA sequence: TGTGCCAGCAGCCAAGAACCGGCCCTAGCGGGAGGGTCAGATACGCAGTATTTT. Translating gives CASSQEPALAGGSDTQYF.

This clonotype has a handful of counts. The V gene is TRBV6-6, the J gene TRBJ1-2; D not resolved. This CDR3 region has 12 residues. The ends were cut back, 2 bases at V and 4 bases at J, with 5 bases in the middle. The germline V gene has CDR1 MNHNY and CDR2 SVGAGI (reference sequence). In DNA, the CDR3 is TGTGCCAGCAGTTACGACCCCTATGGCTACACCTTC. Translation: CASSYDPYGYTF.

The rearrangement joins TRBV6-2 or TRBV6-3 to TRBJ1-2; unclear D gene. CDR1 is MNHEY, CDR2 SVGEGT, per germline. The CDR3 has 13 amino acids. The V gene lost 2 bases and the J gene lost 4 bases, with 8 bases spanning the gap. The CDR3 bases are TGTGCCAGCAGTTACGGGCACAGCTATGGCTACACCTTC. This encodes CASSYGHSYGYTF.